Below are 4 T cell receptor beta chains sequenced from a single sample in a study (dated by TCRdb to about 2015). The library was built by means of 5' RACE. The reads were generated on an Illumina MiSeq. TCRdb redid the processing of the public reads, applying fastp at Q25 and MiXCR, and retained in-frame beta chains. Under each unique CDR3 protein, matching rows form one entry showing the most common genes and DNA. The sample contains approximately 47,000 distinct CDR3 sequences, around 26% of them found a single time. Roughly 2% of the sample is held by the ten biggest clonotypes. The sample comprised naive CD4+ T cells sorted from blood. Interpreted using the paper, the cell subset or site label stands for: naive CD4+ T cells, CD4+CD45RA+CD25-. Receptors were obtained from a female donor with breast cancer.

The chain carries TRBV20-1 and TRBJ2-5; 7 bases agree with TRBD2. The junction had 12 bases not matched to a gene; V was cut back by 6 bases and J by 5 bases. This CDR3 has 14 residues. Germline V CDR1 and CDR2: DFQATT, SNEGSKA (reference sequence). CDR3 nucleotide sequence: TGCAGTGCCCCCCGGGCAGGGAGGGCGGAGACCCAGTACTTC. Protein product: CSAPRAGRAETQYF.

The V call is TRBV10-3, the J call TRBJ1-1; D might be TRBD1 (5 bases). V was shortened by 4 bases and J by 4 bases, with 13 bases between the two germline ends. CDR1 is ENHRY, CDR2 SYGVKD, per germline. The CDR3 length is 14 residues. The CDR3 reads CAISAGGRSTEAFF. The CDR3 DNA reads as TGTGCCATCAGTGCGGGGGGAAGAAGCACTGAAGCTTTCTTT.

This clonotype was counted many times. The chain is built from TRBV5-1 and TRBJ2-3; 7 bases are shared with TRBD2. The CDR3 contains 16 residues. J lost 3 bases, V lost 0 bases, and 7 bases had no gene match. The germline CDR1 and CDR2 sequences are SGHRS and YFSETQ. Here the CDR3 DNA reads TGCGCCAGCAGCTTGGTAGCGGGTAGTAGTACAGATACGCAGTATTTT. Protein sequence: CASSLVAGSSTDTQYF.

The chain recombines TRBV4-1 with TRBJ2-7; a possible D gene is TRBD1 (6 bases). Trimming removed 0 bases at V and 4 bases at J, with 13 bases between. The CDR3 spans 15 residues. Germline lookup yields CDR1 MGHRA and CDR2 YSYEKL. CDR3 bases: TGCGCCAGCAGCCAAGAGTGGGGGCTGAATTACGAGCAGTACTTC. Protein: CASSQEWGLNYEQYF.